A single sample is the source of the 27 T cell receptor beta chains below, sequenced in a study of regulatory T cells in long-lasting Graves disease. Arm-PCR of CDR3 regions with iRepertoire HTBI primers generated TCR beta libraries. Each CDR3 protein is one row after TCRdb ran MiXCR on the multiplex PCR reads. The sample has a few hundred thousand distinct CDR3 sequences; approximately 15% are singletons. Time point meaning: newly diagnosed GD, antithyroid drugs for less than 3 months. RNA from PBMCs was the source of the TCR library. These sequences were also reported in another study, on T cells in Graves' hyperthyroidism and ophthalmopathy.

Material: peripheral blood mononuclear cells (PBMCs), obtained at new diagnosis, from a patient treated with antithyroid drugs. All receptors come from a man younger than 40 with Graves disease.

This rearrangement joins TRBV28 to TRBJ2-7; D is uncertain. Trimming stripped 10 bases from V and 3 bases from J, with 13 bases between. The CDR3 contains 12 residues. Germline CDR1 reads MDHEN; CDR2 reads SYDVKM. For the CDR3, the DNA is TGTGCCAATCGGGCGGTCGACTACGAGCAGTACTTC. It specifies CANRAVDYEQYF.

This clonotype turned up a few times. The rearrangement uses TRBV6-5 and TRBJ2-2; TRBD1 is a possible D gene (5 bases). Germline assignment: CDR1 MNHEY and CDR2 SVGAGI. The CDR3 spans 14 residues. V gave up 0 bases and J gave up 15 bases, with 17 bases separating them. This CDR3 is CASSYSAGNRGLFF. The CDR3 DNA sequence: TGTGCCAGCAGTTACTCGGCCGGAAATAGGGGCTTGTTTTTT.

This clonotype was picked up many times. The CDR3 coding sequence is TGTGCCAGCAGCTTTCCGGGCGCAGAAGGCTACACCTTC. Translation: CASSFPGAEGYTF. The genes are TRBV7-3 and TRBJ1-2; D unresolved. Germline V gives CDR1 SGHTA, CDR2 FQGTGA. CDR3 length: 13 residues. V lost 3 bases to trimming and J lost 8 bases, with 13 bases between them.

This clonotype has more than one count but fewer than ten. The chain joins TRBV18 to TRBJ1-2; D uncertain. Trimming removed 3 bases at V and 4 bases at J, with 12 bases between. Germline V gene data show CDR1 as KGHSH and CDR2 as LQKENI. The CDR3 is 14 amino acids. CDR3: CASSPASAVYGYTF. The CDR3 DNA reads as TGTGCCAGCTCACCGGCCTCCGCGGTCTATGGCTACACCTTC.

The table lists this clonotype with many counts. This sequence joins TRBV11-3 and TRBJ2-5; 11 nucleotides align to TRBD2. The germline CDR1 and CDR2 sequences are SGHNT and YENEEA. V gave up 4 bases and J gave up 2 bases; unmatched junction bases: 3. This CDR3 comprises 15 residues. The CDR3: CASSSLAGGQETQYF. The CDR3 bases are TGTGCCAGCAGCTCCTTAGCGGGAGGGCAAGAGACCCAGTACTTC.

The chain links TRBV19 to TRBJ1-5; D unresolved. V was shortened by 9 bases and J by 2 bases, with 17 bases between the two germline ends. Germline values: CDR1 LNHDA, CDR2 SQIVND (reference sequence). The CDR3 has 15 residues. CDR3 bases: TGTGCCAGCCACCGCAGGTCAGGAGGCAATCAGCCCCAGCATTTT. This sequence encodes CASHRRSGGNQPQHF. The complete variable domain, with remaining parts taken from reference TRBV19 and TRBJ1-5, reads DGGITQSPKYLFRKEGQNVTLSCEQNLNHDAMYWYRQDPGQGLRLIYYSQIVNDFQKGDIAEGYSVSREKKESFPLTVTSAQKNPTAFYLCASHRRSGGNQPQHFGDGTRLSIL.

This clonotype was counted a single time. The CDR3 DNA reads TGTGCCAGCAGCGACCCCCCCGACTCCTATAATTCACCCCTCCACTTT. Its protein is CASSDPPDSYNSPLHF. J is TRBJ1-6 and V is TRBV9; D not resolved. Germline CDR1 and CDR2: SGDLS and YYNGEE. The ends were cut back, 3 bases at V and 0 bases at J, with 10 bases in the middle. CDR3 length: 16 residues.

This clonotype has a handful of counts. The J gene is TRBJ2-7, the V gene TRBV3-1, with D possibly TRBD1 on 5 matching bases. This CDR3 region has 13 residues. CDR1 and CDR2 from the germline V gene are LGHDT and YNNKEL (reference sequence). Trimming pared 3 bases from V and 4 bases from J, leaving 10 bases between. CDR3 sequence (DNA): TGTGCCAGCAGCCAGAGGCCAGGGTACGAGCAGTACTTC. Its protein is CASSQRPGYEQYF.

This clonotype came up many times. DNA of the CDR3: TGTGCCAGCACCGTGGGGACTAGCGGTTACAATGAGCAGTTCTTC. This codes for CASTVGTSGYNEQFF. The genes are TRBV7-2 and TRBJ2-1, with 11 nucleotides matching TRBD2. V shed 7 bases, J shed 4 bases, and the junction held 6 bases outside the gene matches. The germline gives CDR1 SGHTA, CDR2 FQGNSA. The CDR3 has 15 residues.

This clonotype was found many times. The chain carries TRBV5-1 and TRBJ2-1, with TRBD2 as a possible D gene (6 bases). Germline values: CDR1 SGHRS, CDR2 YFSETQ. Trimming removed 4 bases from V and 7 bases from J, with 15 bases in between. There are 14 residues in the CDR3. The CDR3 reads CASSRDSSENEQFF. The CDR3 nucleotides are TGCGCCAGCAGCCGGGACTCCTCGGAGAATGAGCAGTTCTTC.

A remark on this clonotype: A read error may explain this, as a much larger clone is one base away. The J gene is TRBJ1-1, the V gene TRBV11-3; no reliable D call. CDR1 is SGHNT and CDR2 is YENEEA in the germline V gene. This CDR3 comprises 14 residues. CDR3 amino acids: CASSLDPMNTEALF. The CDR3 DNA follows: TGTGCCAGCAGCCTGGACCCTATGAACACTGAAGCTCTCTTT.

This clonotype was detected ten times or more. The chain couples TRBV6-1 to TRBJ1-1; D unresolved. V gave up 5 bases and J gave up 3 bases, with 10 bases separating them. Germline V gives CDR1 MNHNS, CDR2 SASEGT. This CDR3 has 13 amino acids. For the CDR3, the DNA is TGTGCCAGCAGTCCCCGAGGAGACACTGAAGCTTTCTTT. It encodes CASSPRGDTEAFF.

This clonotype has a count of ten or more. The rearrangement joins TRBV12-3 or TRBV12-4 to TRBJ1-5; weak D call: TRBD1 (6 bases). There are 16 residues in the CDR3. V lost 6 bases and J lost 3, with 18 bases in between. CDR3 protein: CASSRGGHGTNQPQHF. CDR3 DNA: TGTGCCAGCAGCCGCGGGGGACATGGGACCAATCAGCCCCAGCATTTT.

This clonotype showed up just a few times. This chain joins TRBV19 and TRBJ2-5; D remains ambiguous. V lost 4 bases and J lost 4, with 10 bases in between. The CDR3 spans 13 residues. The V gene's germline CDR1 is LNHDA and CDR2 SQIVND (reference sequence). CDR3 loop: CASSTVLGETQYF. In DNA, the CDR3 is TGTGCCAGTAGTACAGTCCTTGGAGAGACCCAGTACTTC.

This chain uses TRBV3-1 with TRBJ2-7; possibly TRBD2 for D (6 bases). Trimming took 3 bases from V and 0 from J, leaving 9 bases between them. The CDR3 loop spans 14 amino acids. Germline assignment: CDR1 LGHDT and CDR2 YNNKEL (reference sequence). CDR3 sequence: CASSHLASSYEQYF. The DNA of the CDR3 is TGTGCCAGCAGCCATCTAGCGTCCTCCTACGAGCAGTACTTC.

This clonotype was counted ten times or more. V usage is TRBV29-1 and J usage is TRBJ2-1, with a weak D call TRBD1 (5 bases). The germline V and J ends were trimmed by 7 bases and 1 base, with 38 bases remaining between them. The CDR3 has 22 amino acids. Germline CDR1 SQVTM, CDR2 ANQGSEA. This chain's CDR3 is CSAPALGIRGRGRVSSYNEQFF. For the CDR3, the DNA is TGCAGCGCCCCAGCGTTGGGAATTAGAGGTAGAGGCAGGGTGAGTTCCTACAATGAGCAGTTCTTC.

This clonotype was observed many times. This chain's CDR3 is CASSYRDRGRAQYF. CDR3 in DNA: TGTGCCAGCAGTTACCGGGACAGGGGTAGGGCGCAGTACTTC. The V and J genes are TRBV6-5 and TRBJ2-7; TRBD1 matches 10 bases. V lost 2 bases, J lost 9 bases, and 7 bases stayed unmatched. CDR1 and CDR2 from the germline V gene are MNHEY and SVGAGI. The CDR3 consists of 14 residues.

About this clonotype: It may be a read error: a sequence one base away is much more abundant. The chain combines TRBV24-1 with TRBJ2-5, with 7 bases identical to TRBD2. The better agreement between TRBJ2-1 and the DNA end casts doubt on the J call. Germline V gene lookup returns CDR1 KGHDR and CDR2 SFDVKD. This CDR3 is 14 amino acids long. The CDR3 loop reads CATRGGSGIDEQFF. In nucleotides, the CDR3 is TGTGCCACCAGGGGAGGGAGCGGGATCGACGAGCAGTTCTTC.

This clonotype was counted ten times or more. The J gene is TRBJ2-7, the V gene TRBV20-1, with D tentatively TRBD1 (8 bases). Germline assignment: CDR1 DFQATT and CDR2 SNEGSKA (reference sequence). V lost 6 bases and J lost 3, with 18 bases in between. The CDR3 has 14 residues. CDR3 sequence: CSAGRGLADYEQYF. The CDR3 bases are TGCAGTGCCGGCAGGGGGCTAGCGGACTACGAGCAGTACTTC.

This clonotype was seen at least ten times. This sequence joins TRBV12-3 or TRBV12-4 and TRBJ2-1; D uncertain. Trimming took off 4 bases at V and 8 bases at J, with 18 bases between the two ends. This CDR3 contains 15 residues. The CDR3 nucleotides are TGTGCCAGCAGTTCATACGGGCCGCCCTTGGATGAGCAGTTCTTC. Translation gives CASSSYGPPLDEQFF.

This clonotype was counted ten times or more. The chain carries TRBV28 and TRBJ1-1; D gene ambiguous. CDR3 size: 15 residues. CDR1 is MDHEN and CDR2 is SYDVKM in the germline V gene. The V end lost 8 bases, the J end lost 1 base, and 17 bases lay between the germline ends. This CDR3 is CASRGSGIRNTEAFF. CDR3 in DNA: TGTGCCAGCCGAGGTTCGGGAATTCGGAACACTGAAGCTTTCTTT.

Notes on this clonotype: The junction does not match germline at one end; this may be a read error. This chain links TRBV11-2 with TRBJ1-2, with D tentatively TRBD1 (5 bases). Germline V gene data show CDR1 as SGHAT and CDR2 as FQNNGV. The CDR3 totals 12 residues. The CDR3 region is CASSLGGRAPMF. CDR3 nucleotide sequence: TGTGCCAGCAGCTTAGGTGGCAGGGCCCCTATGTTC.

The chain's CDR3 is CASSRGPGQFF. In nucleotides, the CDR3 is TGTGCCAGCAGCAGGGGGCCTGGACAGTTCTTC. This rearrangement joins TRBV5-6 to TRBJ2-1; 7 bases are a match to TRBD1. This CDR3 is 11 amino acids long. The germline V gene has CDR1 SGHDT and CDR2 YYEEEE. The trim removed 4 bases at V and 13 bases at J, leaving 5 bases unmatched.

The table lists this clonotype with many counts. This chain connects TRBV5-1 to TRBJ2-7; D possibly corresponds to TRBD1 (6 bases). Germline lookup yields CDR1 SGHRS and CDR2 YFSETQ. V dropped 4 bases and J dropped 5 bases, with 16 bases sitting between them. The CDR3 runs to 14 residues. CDR3 region: CASSPTPGENEQYF. The CDR3 nucleotides are TGCGCCAGCAGCCCTACACCAGGGGAGAACGAGCAGTACTTC.

This clonotype was observed a handful of times. V usage is TRBV10-2 and J usage is TRBJ2-5; no definite D call. The CDR3 spans 12 residues. With 3 bases removed from V and 4 bases from J, the gap between germline ends came to 6 bases. Germline CDR1 is WSHSY and CDR2 is SAAADI. In nucleotides, the CDR3 is TGCGCCAGCAGTGATGCATTAGAGACCCAGTACTTC. Its translation: CASSDALETQYF.

This clonotype was observed a few times. The J gene is TRBJ2-4, the V gene TRBV6-5; 8 bases are shared with TRBD1. This CDR3 contains 20 residues. Looked up from germline, CDR1 is MNHEY and CDR2 is SVGAGI. V lost 0 bases, J lost 1 base, and 14 bases stayed unmatched. In DNA form, the CDR3 reads TGTGCCAGCAGTTACTCGTTCGGGCAGGGGGCTGCTTTTGCCAAAAACATTCAGTACTTC. It encodes CASSYSFGQGAAFAKNIQYF.

The chain has TRBV4-2 and TRBJ2-3; D is undetermined. Germline CDR1 and CDR2: LGHNA and YNFKEQ. The CDR3 loop spans 15 amino acids. V was cut by 5 bases and J by 0 bases, with 12 bases left in between. CDR3: CASSNGAPSTDTQYF. The CDR3 DNA sequence: TGTGCCAGCAGCAACGGAGCGCCTAGCACAGATACGCAGTATTTT.